Listed here is a single T cell receptor (beta chain). Only in-frame clones appear in the TCRdb table, and some are missing; sequencing was by immunoSEQ multiplex PCR. The repertoire has some 80,000 clones, approximately 94% of them found once; the top ten carry around 0.39%. The sample is drawn from a study of technical replicates of blood from several donors. Germline CDR1 and CDR2: SQVTM and ANQGSEA. Trimming took off 1 base at V and 2 bases at J, with 15 bases between the two ends. The CDR3 has 15 residues. This TCR derives from a human donor in good health. This chain links TRBV29-1 with TRBJ2-7; D possibly corresponds to TRBD1 (6 bases). Specimen: T cells isolated from PBMCs. The CDR3 loop reads CSVEAPGHETYEQYF. CDR3 nucleotide sequence: TGCAGCGTTGAAGCTCCGGGACACGAGACCTACGAGCAGTACTTC.